This T cell receptor beta chain stems from a study of resident and recirculating memory T cells in vitiligo (dated by TCRdb to about 2018). A note on the overall study: For TCR beta sequencing, each of a few stable vitiligo patients provided PBMCs along with epidermis taken by shave biopsy from two lesional and two nonlesional sites. The human TCR beta sequencing was designed to test whether specific clones found in lesional vitiligo skin differed from the clones found in nonlesional skin and in blood. Without any cell sorting, samples were homogenized immediately before genomic DNA was extracted using the Qiagen DNeasy Blood & Tissue Kit. The paper as a whole reports these results and caveats: By overlap and correlation analysis, no significant repertoire overlap was shown between biopsies, even within a single patient, except for each lesion compared with itself. TCR sequences were not conserved across biopsy sites or patients, suggesting that different T cell clones infiltrate different lesions, described as private specificity. Clonality was not the same from one vitiligo lesion to another, and no unique dominant TCR clone turned up. Working out how much the T cell clones identified in the vitiligo lesions and the human Trm versus Tcm pools each contribute will require future mechanistic studies.

Its CDR3 holds 15 amino acids, cysteine through phenylalanine. CDR3 DNA is the only sequence kept; it has 45 bases, read in frame from the first base. A note on this clone: Its antigen is not yet known. Base qualities are not provided; no much larger clone lies one nucleotide away.

Vitiligo was considered stable when no change in lesions had been observed over the previous 6 months. Stable patients also had to lack confetti depigmentation, a clinical sign of active vitiligo. Any patient who had received treatment in the previous three months was excluded. Ficoll density gradient centrifugation was used to isolate PBMCs from heparinized blood, after which the PBMCs were flash-frozen. TCR beta chains were amplified from genomic DNA with the immunoSEQ hsTCRB kit. The immunoSEQ service ran the sequencing of the TCR beta libraries on an Illumina MiSeq instrument. Concerning the study's data processing: The immunoSEQ Analyzer was used to analyze the repertoire data. TCRdb took this table from immuneACCESS and kept in-frame rearrangements with V and J called. Such tables lack part of the clones; where checked against another copy, unresolved V genes explain under half of the gap, and the rest is unexplained. Clonal size and the V and J genes are those of that table, whereas D and trimming came from the DNA. This sample is represented by around 70,000 clones; approximately 93% of them were singletons. The top ten hold over 4.5% of the sample.

Sequencing was performed on blood. This clonotype was obtained from a male donor with vitiligo. Recombination linked TRBV21-1 to TRBJ2-4; TRBD1, the table's D call, lacks a check against the DNA. TRBV21-1 is noted as a pseudogene. The DNA is TGTGCCAGCCTCAGGGGGCGAGAGGCCAAAAACATTCAGTACTTC. This encodes CASLRGREAKNIQYF.